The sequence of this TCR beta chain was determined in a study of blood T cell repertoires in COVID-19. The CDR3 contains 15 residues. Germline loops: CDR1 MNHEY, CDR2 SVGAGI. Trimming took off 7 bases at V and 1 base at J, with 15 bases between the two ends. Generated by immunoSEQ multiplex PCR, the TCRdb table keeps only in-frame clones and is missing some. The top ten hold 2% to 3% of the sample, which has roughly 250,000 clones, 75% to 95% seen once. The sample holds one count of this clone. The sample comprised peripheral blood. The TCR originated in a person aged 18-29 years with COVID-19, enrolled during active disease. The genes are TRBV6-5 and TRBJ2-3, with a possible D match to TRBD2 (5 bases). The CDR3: CASTFSSLGTDTQYF. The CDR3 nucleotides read TGTGCCAGCACTTTCTCTAGCTTGGGCACAGATACGCAGTATTTT.